The 32 T cell receptor beta chains reported below all come from one sample, sequenced in a study of Graves' ophthalmopathy and Graves' hyperthyroidism. Scientists amplified the TCR beta CDR3 regions from RNA transcripts. First-round RT-PCR used HTBI primers; second-round multiplex PCR followed. Each CDR3 protein gets one entry after TCRdb re-called the multiplex PCR reads with MiXCR. The table includes roughly 600,000 distinct CDR3 sequences, 35% to 40% detected once. The sample was peripheral blood or thyroid tissue (not recorded which). The source is an adult man with Graves' hyperthyroidism.

As concerns this clonotype: This clone may be a read error of a much larger clone one base away. V is TRBV5-1 and J is TRBJ2-7; TRBD2 matches 10 bases. Per the germline V gene, CDR1 is SGHRS and CDR2 is YFSETQ. This CDR3 spans 15 amino acids. Losses at the gene ends were 3 bases for V and 2 bases for J; bases not matched to a gene: 5. The chain's CDR3 is CASSSTSGSTYEQYF. The CDR3 DNA reads TGCGCCAGCAGCTCGACTAGCGGGTCGACCTACGAGCAGTACTTC.

This clonotype was detected many times. This rearrangement joins TRBV18 to TRBJ2-5; TRBD2 might be the D (5 bases). CDR1 KGHSH and CDR2 LQKENI come from the germline V gene. V was cut by 2 bases and J by 7 bases, with 5 bases left in between. There are 11 residues in the CDR3. Here the CDR3 DNA reads TGTGCCAGCTCACCAGAGGGGACCCAGTACTTC. It yields the protein CASSPEGTQYF.

The V and J genes are TRBV19 and TRBJ1-5; D not certain. CDR1 and CDR2 (germline): LNHDA, SQIVND (reference sequence). This CDR3 has 15 amino acids. Trimming shortened V by 3 bases and J by 0 bases, and 9 bases separated the two germline ends. The CDR3 coding sequence is TGTGCCAGTAGTATTTGGGATGATAGCAATCAGCCCCAGCATTTT. This translates into CASSIWDDSNQPQHF.

This chain connects TRBV7-2 to TRBJ2-7; D might be TRBD1 or TRBD2, each matching 6 bases. V lost 3 bases, J lost 5 bases, and 11 bases lay in between. The CDR3 has 13 residues. CDR1 and CDR2 (germline): SGHTA, FQGNSA. CDR3 loop: CASSFEGGNEQYF. The CDR3, as DNA: TGTGCCAGCAGCTTTGAGGGGGGCAACGAGCAGTACTTC.

This clonotype was seen a handful of times. The chain is built from TRBV13 and TRBJ1-5, with a possible D match to TRBD1 (6 bases). CDR1 is PRHDT, CDR2 FYEKMQ, per germline (reference sequence). CDR3 length: 16 amino acids. V was cut by 3 bases and J by 2 bases, with 14 bases left in between. CDR3 coding DNA: TGTGCCAGCAGCTTTTTCCGGGACACCCGCAATCAGCCCCAGCATTTT. It translates to CASSFFRDTRNQPQHF.

In its sample, this clonotype was seen many times. The chain is built from TRBV5-1 and TRBJ1-3; D is ambiguous. Trimming removed 4 bases from V and 2 bases from J, with 10 bases in between. Germline V gives CDR1 SGHRS, CDR2 YFSETQ. The length of the CDR3 is 14 residues. The CDR3: CASSIGPAGNTIYF. CDR3 coding DNA: TGCGCCAGCAGCATAGGACCGGCTGGAAACACCATATATTTT.

The chain couples TRBV5-1 to TRBJ2-6, with D tentatively TRBD1 (5 bases). The CDR3 spans 17 residues. The germline CDR1 and CDR2 sequences are SGHRS and YFSETQ. The V end lost 0 bases, the J end lost 4 bases, and 14 bases lay between the germline ends. The CDR3 region has the DNA TGCGCCAGCAGCTTGGCCATAGGGGTTTCAGGGGCCAACGTCCTGACTTTC. Translation: CASSLAIGVSGANVLTF.

This clonotype has just one count. The chain carries TRBV18 and TRBJ1-3; D is perhaps TRBD1 (5 bases). Germline loops: CDR1 KGHSH, CDR2 LQKENI. The CDR3 consists of 16 residues. Trimming stripped 6 bases from V and 0 bases from J, with 15 bases between. Here the CDR3 reads CASSLDRPSSGNTIYF. The CDR3 DNA follows: TGTGCCAGCTCGCTCGACAGACCCAGCTCTGGAAACACCATATATTTT.

The sample holds many counts of this clonotype. This rearrangement joins TRBV10-3 to TRBJ1-6; tentatively, D is TRBD1 (5 bases). Trimming shortened V by 0 bases and J by 0 bases, and 12 bases separated the two germline ends. The CDR3 extends over 18 amino acids. The germline V gene encodes CDR1 ENHRY and CDR2 SYGVKD. The CDR3 bases are TGTGCCATCAGTGAGTCTGACAGACTAAGCTCCTATAATTCACCCCTCCACTTT. It yields the protein CAISESDRLSSYNSPLHF.

In its sample, this clonotype was seen many times. The V gene is TRBV7-9, the J gene TRBJ1-2, with 7 bases that match TRBD1. Germline values: CDR1 SEHNR, CDR2 FQNEAQ (reference sequence). The ends lost 4 bases at V and 8 bases at J; junction bases unmatched: 13. This CDR3 contains 15 residues. The DNA of the CDR3 is TGTGCCAGCAGCTCACTTCGACAGGGAACGAGAGGCTACACCTTC. As protein: CASSSLRQGTRGYTF.

In its sample, this clonotype was seen many times. The chain joins TRBV20-1 to TRBJ1-2; TRBD1 agrees at 7 bases. The germline V gene encodes CDR1 DFQATT and CDR2 SNEGSKA (reference sequence). V lost 2 bases, J lost 3 bases, and 3 bases stayed unmatched. This CDR3 has 13 residues. CDR3 nucleotide sequence: TGCAGTGCTAGACAGGGGGTTGACTATGGCTACACCTTC. Translating it yields CSARQGVDYGYTF.

This clonotype was found a few times. V is TRBV19 and J is TRBJ2-7, with 8 bases identical to TRBD2. The assigned J gene may be wrong: the sequence end matches TRBJ2-1 better. The CDR3 extends over 15 amino acids. From germline, CDR1 is LNHDA and CDR2 SQIVND (reference sequence). The CDR3 here is CASSGRERGYNEQFF. The DNA for the CDR3 is TGTGCCAGTAGTGGAAGGGAGCGGGGGTACAATGAGCAGTTCTTC.

In the case of this clonotype: A read error may explain this, as a much larger clone is one base away. J is TRBJ2-7 and V is TRBV3-1; maybe TRBD2 (5 bases). Germline CDR1 reads LGHDT; CDR2 reads YNNKEL (reference sequence). Trimming took off 4 bases at V and 3 bases at J, with 16 bases between the two ends. The CDR3 contains 15 residues. CDR3 nucleotide sequence: TGTGCCAGCAGCCGAGAGGGCGGCAGAGACTACGAGCAGTACTTC. Translation gives CASSREGGRDYEQYF.

Many counts were recorded for this clonotype. The chain joins TRBV6-1 to TRBJ2-7; 8 nucleotides align to TRBD1. CDR1 MNHNS and CDR2 SASEGT come from the germline V gene. The CDR3 is made up of 13 amino acids. The junction had 7 bases not matched to a gene; V was cut back by 6 bases and J by 6 bases. The CDR3 coding sequence is TGTGCCAGCAGGACAGGGGCTGGGGGCGAGCAGTACTTC. Its translation: CASRTGAGGEQYF.

V and J are TRBV20-1 and TRBJ1-1, with D perhaps matching TRBD1 (5 bases). V lost 3 bases and J 8 bases, leaving 10 bases between the germline ends. Looked up from germline, CDR1 is DFQATT and CDR2 is SNEGSKA (reference sequence). The CDR3 is made up of 11 amino acids. Here the CDR3 DNA reads TGCAGTGCTAGCAAGGCAGGGGAAGCTTTCTTT. It is translated as CSASKAGEAFF.

The chain couples TRBV12-3 or TRBV12-4 to TRBJ2-5; TRBD2 aligns across 13 bases. The J call may be faulty, since TRBJ2-7 better matches the DNA end. CDR3 size: 16 residues. The CDR3 here is CASGSGLAGVGYEQYF. DNA for the CDR3: TGTGCTAGTGGTTCCGGACTAGCGGGGGTAGGATACGAGCAGTACTTC.

This clonotype was recorded many times. The chain links TRBV9 to TRBJ2-5; possible D gene TRBD1, 6 bases. The CDR3 contains 14 residues. CDR1 is SGDLS and CDR2 is YYNGEE in the germline V gene. Trimming cost V 0 bases and J 1 base, with 7 bases left between them. The CDR3 sequence is CASSVDRAQETQYF. CDR3 DNA sequence: TGTGCCAGCAGCGTAGACAGGGCCCAAGAGACCCAGTACTTC.

The CDR3: CASSFEGSSGNTIYF. The DNA of the CDR3 is TGTGCCAGCAGCTTTGAGGGAAGCTCTGGAAACACCATATATTTT. This chain links TRBV7-4 with TRBJ1-3; D remains ambiguous. Germline V lookup: CDR1 SGHVT, CDR2 SQSDAQ. The CDR3 has 15 amino acids. V lost 3 bases and J lost 0, with 9 bases in between. Drawing the rest from reference TRBV7-4 and TRBJ1-3, the complete variable domain is GAGVSQSPRYKVAKRGRDVALRCDSISGHVTLYWYRQTLGQGSEVLTYSQSDAQRDKSGRPSGRFSAERPERSVSTLKIQRTEQGDSAVYLCASSFEGSSGNTIYFGEGSWLTVV.

This chain links TRBV2 with TRBJ2-5; 11 positions agree with TRBD2. Germline CDR1 reads SNHLY; CDR2 reads FYNNEI. This CDR3 has 19 residues. V lost 6 bases to trimming and J lost 5 bases; unmatched junction nucleotides: 20. CDR3 bases: TGTGCCAGCAGCCCTGCGTCCCGACTAGCGGGGCGCTTGAGCGAGACCCAGTACTTC. This gives the protein CASSPASRLAGRLSETQYF.

This clonotype was detected a few times. This sequence joins TRBV28 and TRBJ1-2; TRBD1 matches 10 bases. J was trimmed by 8 bases and V by 6 bases; bases with no gene match: 6. The CDR3 covers 13 residues. Germline V CDR1 and CDR2: MDHEN, SYDVKM. DNA of the CDR3: TGTGCCAGCAGACTGGGACAGGGGCCAGGCTACACCTTC. Its protein product is CASRLGQGPGYTF.

This clonotype was counted many times. The chain is built from TRBV12-3 or TRBV12-4 and TRBJ2-2; D may match TRBD1 or TRBD2 (5 bases each). V lost 6 bases and J lost 1, with 9 bases in between. The CDR3 is made up of 14 amino acids. The CDR3 region is CASRWDGNTGELFF. CDR3 nucleotides: TGTGCCAGCAGATGGGACGGGAACACCGGGGAGCTGTTTTTT.

The rearrangement joins TRBV29-1 to TRBJ2-3; 9 nucleotides match TRBD2. Germline CDR1 SQVTM, CDR2 ANQGSEA. This CDR3 is built from 14 residues. V shed 6 bases and J 2 bases; nucleotides not matched to a gene: 6. CDR3 residues: CSVSLAGPTDTQYF. The CDR3 region has the DNA TGCAGCGTAAGCCTAGCGGGGCCCACAGATACGCAGTATTTT.

The gene calls are TRBV25-1 and TRBJ1-3; a possible D gene is TRBD1 (5 bases). Germline V gives CDR1 MGHDK, CDR2 SYGVNS. V dropped 8 bases and J dropped 3 bases, with 11 bases sitting between them. This CDR3 is built from 13 residues. CDR3 loop: CASVAGFGNTIYF. CDR3 DNA sequence: TGTGCCAGCGTTGCAGGGTTTGGAAACACCATATATTTT.

Comments on this clonotype: An end of the junction does not agree with germline; a read error may underlie this. This sequence joins TRBV5-1 and TRBJ2-7, with D unresolved. The CDR3 consists of 14 residues. Germline values: CDR1 SGHRS, CDR2 YFSETQ. In nucleotides, the CDR3 is TGCGCCAGCAGCTCAGGACCATCGACGAACGAGCATTACTTC. It translates to CASSSGPSTNEHYF.

This clonotype was detected many times. The chain employs TRBV5-5 and TRBJ1-1, with D hard to call. With 4 bases removed from V and 1 base from J, the gap between germline ends came to 14 bases. CDR3 length equals 15 residues. CDR1 SGHKS and CDR2 YYEKEE come from the germline V gene (reference sequence). CDR3 in amino acids: CASSATTEPNTEAFF. The CDR3 DNA sequence: TGTGCCAGCAGCGCGACGACGGAGCCGAACACTGAAGCTTTCTTT.

In the case of this clonotype: Just one base apart from a much larger clone, this may be a read error. This chain connects TRBV7-4 to TRBJ2-7, with D unresolved. Germline CDR1 and CDR2: SGHVT and SQSDAQ. The CDR3 consists of 12 residues. As DNA, the CDR3 is TGTGCCAGCAGCCGTGGGAAGGACGAGCGGTACTTC. It encodes CASSRGKDERYF.

The J gene is TRBJ2-7, the V gene TRBV7-9; 9 bases map to TRBD2. Trimming cost V 5 bases and J 0 bases; bases outside gene matches: 11. Germline V gives CDR1 SEHNR, CDR2 FQNEAQ (reference sequence). The CDR3 contains 17 residues. CDR3 in DNA: TGTGCCAGCAGCCAAGATGGGGGCGGGAGGGGCTCCTACGAGCAGTACTTC. Protein: CASSQDGGGRGSYEQYF.

This clonotype has a count of ten or more. The rearrangement links TRBV19 to TRBJ1-5; the D is unclear. CDR3 length: 13 residues. V lost 7 bases and J 0 bases, leaving 7 bases between the germline ends. The germline gives CDR1 LNHDA, CDR2 SQIVND (reference sequence). The CDR3: CASNWGSNQPQHF. The CDR3 nucleotides read TGTGCCAGTAATTGGGGTAGCAATCAGCCCCAGCATTTT. Supplemented by reference TRBV19 and TRBJ1-5, the full variable domain reads DGGITQSPKYLFRKEGQNVTLSCEQNLNHDAMYWYRQDPGQGLRLIYYSQIVNDFQKGDIAEGYSVSREKKESFPLTVTSAQKNPTAFYLCASNWGSNQPQHFGDGTRLSIL.

The CDR3: CASSERGTAAFF. Here the CDR3 DNA reads TGTGCCAGCAGTGAACGGGGGACGGCGGCTTTCTTT. This chain links TRBV7-8 with TRBJ1-1, with D tentatively TRBD1 (5 bases). The CDR3 runs to 12 residues. V shed 6 bases and J shed 11 bases, with 16 bases lying between them. CDR1 and CDR2 from the germline V gene are SGHVS and FQNEAQ.

This clonotype has only a few counts. The J gene is TRBJ1-1, the V gene TRBV11-2, with a tentative D call TRBD1 (6 bases). This CDR3 is 15 amino acids long. V was cut by 5 bases and J by 2 bases, with 15 bases left in between. Germline values: CDR1 SGHAT, CDR2 FQNNGV. In DNA form, the CDR3 reads TGTGCCAGCAGCAACATTGGGGACAAAAACACTGAAGCTTTCTTT. Translated, it gives CASSNIGDKNTEAFF.

This clonotype was detected many times. V and J are TRBV9 and TRBJ2-6, with no clear D. V was trimmed by 4 bases and J by 3 bases, leaving 5 bases between them. In germline, CDR1 is SGDLS, CDR2 YYNGEE. CDR3 size: 13 residues. The CDR3 DNA reads as TGTGCCAGCAGCCCGGTTGGGGCCAACGTCCTGACTTTC. Residues: CASSPVGANVLTF. Full variable domain (remainder filled in from reference TRBV9 and TRBJ2-6): DSGVTQTPKHLITATGQRVTLRCSPRSGDLSVYWYQQSLDQGLQFLIQYYNGEERAKGNILERFSAQQFPDLHSELNLSSLELGDSALYFCASSPVGANVLTFGAGSRLTVL.

This clonotype has ten or more counts. This chain connects TRBV7-9 to TRBJ2-2; D remains ambiguous. CDR1 is SEHNR and CDR2 is FQNEAQ in the germline V gene (reference sequence). This CDR3 is built from 17 residues. The V gene lost 0 bases and the J gene lost 2 bases, with 13 bases spanning the gap. CDR3 in amino acids: CASSLASFVTNTGELFF. The CDR3 DNA reads TGTGCCAGCAGCTTAGCTAGTTTCGTGACTAACACCGGGGAGCTGTTTTTT.